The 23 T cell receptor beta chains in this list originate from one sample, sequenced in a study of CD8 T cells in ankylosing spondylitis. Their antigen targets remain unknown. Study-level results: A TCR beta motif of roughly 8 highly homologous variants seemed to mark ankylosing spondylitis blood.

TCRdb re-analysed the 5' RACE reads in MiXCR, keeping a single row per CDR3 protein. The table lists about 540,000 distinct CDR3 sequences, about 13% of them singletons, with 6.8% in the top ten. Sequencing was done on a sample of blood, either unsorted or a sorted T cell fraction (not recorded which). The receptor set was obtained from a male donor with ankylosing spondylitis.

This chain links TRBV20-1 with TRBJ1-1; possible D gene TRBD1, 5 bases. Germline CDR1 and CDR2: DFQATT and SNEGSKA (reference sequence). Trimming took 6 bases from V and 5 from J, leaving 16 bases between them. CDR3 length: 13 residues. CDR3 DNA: TGCAGTGCGACGAGCAGGACATGGACTGAAGCTTTCTTT. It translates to CSATSRTWTEAFF.

CDR3 bases: TGCAGTGCCTCTAGGGCCAGCGGGTACTACAATGAGCAGTTCTTC. It specifies CSASRASGYYNEQFF. J is TRBJ2-1 and V is TRBV20-1, with TRBD2 as a possible D gene (6 bases). V lost 6 bases, J lost 3 bases, and 18 bases lay in between. The V gene's germline CDR1 is DFQATT and CDR2 SNEGSKA (reference sequence). The CDR3 covers 15 residues.

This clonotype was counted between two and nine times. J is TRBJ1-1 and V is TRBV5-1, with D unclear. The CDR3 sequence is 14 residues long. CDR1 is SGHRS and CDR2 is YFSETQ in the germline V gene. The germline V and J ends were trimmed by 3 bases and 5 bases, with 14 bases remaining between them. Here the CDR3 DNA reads TGCGCCAGCAGCTGGGGTGAGGCCGGGACTGAAGCTTTCTTT. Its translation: CASSWGEAGTEAFF.

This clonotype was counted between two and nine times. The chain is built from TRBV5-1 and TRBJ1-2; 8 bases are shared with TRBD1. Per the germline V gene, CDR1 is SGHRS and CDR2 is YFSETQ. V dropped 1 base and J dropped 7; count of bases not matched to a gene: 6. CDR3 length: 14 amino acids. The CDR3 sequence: CASSLRQGIGGYTF. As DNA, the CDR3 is TGCGCCAGCAGCTTGAGACAGGGGATTGGTGGCTACACCTTC.

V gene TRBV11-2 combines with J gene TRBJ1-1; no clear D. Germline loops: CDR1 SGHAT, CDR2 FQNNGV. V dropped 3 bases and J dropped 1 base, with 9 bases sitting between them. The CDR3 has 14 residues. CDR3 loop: CASSFLDGNTEAFF. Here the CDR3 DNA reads TGTGCCAGCAGCTTTCTGGACGGGAACACTGAAGCTTTCTTT.

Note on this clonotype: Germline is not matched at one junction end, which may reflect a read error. The CDR3 DNA is TGCGCCAGCAGCCCCGGGACAGGGGGCGAGACCCAGCACTTC. Encoded protein: CASSPGTGGETQHF. The J gene is TRBJ2-5, the V gene TRBV5-1; 12 positions agree with TRBD1. The CDR3 loop spans 14 amino acids. Germline lookup yields CDR1 SGHRS and CDR2 YFSETQ.

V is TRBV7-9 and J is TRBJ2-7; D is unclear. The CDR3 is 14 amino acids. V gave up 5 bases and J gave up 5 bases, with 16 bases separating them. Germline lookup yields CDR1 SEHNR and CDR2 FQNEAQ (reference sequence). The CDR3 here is CASSPSVEVHEQYV. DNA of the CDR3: TGTGCCAGCAGCCCCAGCGTAGAGGTTCACGAGCAGTACGTC.

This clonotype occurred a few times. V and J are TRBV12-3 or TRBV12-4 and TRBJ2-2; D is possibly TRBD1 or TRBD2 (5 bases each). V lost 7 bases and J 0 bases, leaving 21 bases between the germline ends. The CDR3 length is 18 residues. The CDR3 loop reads CASIRTITRDANTGELFF. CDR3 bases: TGTGCCAGCATTAGAACCATAACTAGGGACGCGAACACCGGGGAGCTGTTTTTT.

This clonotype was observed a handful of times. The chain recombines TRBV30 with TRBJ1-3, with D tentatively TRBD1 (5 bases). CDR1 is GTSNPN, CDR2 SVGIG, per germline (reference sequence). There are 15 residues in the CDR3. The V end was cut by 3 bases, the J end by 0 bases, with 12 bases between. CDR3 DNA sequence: TGTGCCTGGAGGCTTGGGGCAAGCTCTGGAAACACCATATATTTT. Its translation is CAWRLGASSGNTIYF.

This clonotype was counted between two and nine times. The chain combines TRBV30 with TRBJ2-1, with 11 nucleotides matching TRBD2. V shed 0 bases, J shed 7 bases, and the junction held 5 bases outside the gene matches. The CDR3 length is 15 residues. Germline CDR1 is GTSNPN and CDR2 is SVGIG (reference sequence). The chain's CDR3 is CAWSVTSGSFNEQFF. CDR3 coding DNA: TGTGCCTGGAGTGTTACTAGCGGGAGTTTTAATGAGCAGTTCTTC.

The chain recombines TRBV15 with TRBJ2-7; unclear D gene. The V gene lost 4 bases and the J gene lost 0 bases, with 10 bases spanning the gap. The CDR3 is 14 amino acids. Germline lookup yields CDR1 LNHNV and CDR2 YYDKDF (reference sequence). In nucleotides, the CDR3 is TGTGCCACCAGCATCGGCTTGAGCTCCTACGAGCAGTACTTC. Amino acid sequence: CATSIGLSSYEQYF.

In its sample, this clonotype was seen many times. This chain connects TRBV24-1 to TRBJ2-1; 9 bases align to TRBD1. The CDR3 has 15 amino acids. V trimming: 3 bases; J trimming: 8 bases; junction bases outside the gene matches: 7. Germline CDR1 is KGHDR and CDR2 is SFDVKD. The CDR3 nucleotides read TGTGCCACCAGTGATCGCGGGGACAGGGACGATGAGCAGTTCTTC. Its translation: CATSDRGDRDDEQFF.

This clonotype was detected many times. The CDR3 DNA reads as TGCGCCAGCAGCCCTCAGGGAACTAATGAAAAACTGTTTTTT. This codes for CASSPQGTNEKLFF. The chain uses TRBV5-1 and TRBJ1-4; D perhaps matches TRBD1 (5 bases). The germline V and J ends were trimmed by 4 bases and 1 base, with 8 bases remaining between them. The CDR3 consists of 14 residues. Germline CDR1 is SGHRS and CDR2 is YFSETQ. Based on the CDR3 plus reference TRBV5-1 and TRBJ1-4, the full variable domain is KAGVTQTPRYLIKTRGQQVTLSCSPISGHRSVSWYQQTPGQGLQFLFEYFSETQRNKGNFPGRFSGRQFSNSRSEMNVSTLELGDSALYLCASSPQGTNEKLFFGSGTQLSVL.

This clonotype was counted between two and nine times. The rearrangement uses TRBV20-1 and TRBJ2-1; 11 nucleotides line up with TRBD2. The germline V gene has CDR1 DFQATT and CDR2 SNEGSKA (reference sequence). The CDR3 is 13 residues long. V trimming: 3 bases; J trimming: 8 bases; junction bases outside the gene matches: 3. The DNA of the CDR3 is TGCAGTGCTAGTAGCGGGAGGGGAGATGAGCAGTTCTTC. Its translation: CSASSGRGDEQFF.

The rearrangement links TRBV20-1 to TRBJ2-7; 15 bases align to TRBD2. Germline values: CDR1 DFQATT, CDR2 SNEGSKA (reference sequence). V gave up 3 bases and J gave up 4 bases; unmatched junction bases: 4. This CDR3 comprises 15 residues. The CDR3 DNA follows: TGCAGTGCTAGGGTAGGGACTAGCGGGAGGTACGAGCAGTACTTC. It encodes CSARVGTSGRYEQYF.

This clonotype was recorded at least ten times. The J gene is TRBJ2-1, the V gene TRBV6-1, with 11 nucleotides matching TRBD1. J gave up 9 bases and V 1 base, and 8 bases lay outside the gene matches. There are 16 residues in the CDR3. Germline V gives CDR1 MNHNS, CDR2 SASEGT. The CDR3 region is CASSEVVGQGEGEQFF. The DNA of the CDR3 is TGTGCCAGCAGTGAAGTAGTGGGACAGGGGGAAGGTGAGCAGTTCTTC.

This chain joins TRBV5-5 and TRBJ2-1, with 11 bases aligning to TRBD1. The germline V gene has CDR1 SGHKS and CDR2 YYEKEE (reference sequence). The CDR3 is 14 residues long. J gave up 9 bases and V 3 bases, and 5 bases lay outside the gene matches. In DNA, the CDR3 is TGTGCCAGCAGCTCTCGGGACAGGGGGTCTGAGCAGTTCTTC. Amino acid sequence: CASSSRDRGSEQFF.

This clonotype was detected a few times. The CDR3 DNA follows: TGTGCCAGCAGTGGCCCGCCTAGCGGGGGCGCCTACAATGAGCAGTTCTTC. It is translated as CASSGPPSGGAYNEQFF. This chain joins TRBV2 and TRBJ2-1; 10 bases agree with TRBD2. Losses at the gene ends were 4 bases for V and 2 bases for J; bases not matched to a gene: 8. Looked up from germline, CDR1 is SNHLY and CDR2 is FYNNEI. The CDR3 runs to 17 residues.

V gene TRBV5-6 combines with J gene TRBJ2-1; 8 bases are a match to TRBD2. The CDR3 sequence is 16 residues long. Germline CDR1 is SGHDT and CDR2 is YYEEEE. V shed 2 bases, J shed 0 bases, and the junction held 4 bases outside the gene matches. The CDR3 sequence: CASSLASGYSYNEQFF. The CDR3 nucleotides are TGTGCCAGCAGCTTAGCTAGCGGGTACTCCTACAATGAGCAGTTCTTC.

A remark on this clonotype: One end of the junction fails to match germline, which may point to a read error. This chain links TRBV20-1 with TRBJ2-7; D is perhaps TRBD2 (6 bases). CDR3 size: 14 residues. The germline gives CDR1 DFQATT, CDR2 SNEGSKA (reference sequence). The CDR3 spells CSGRGGRDSYEQCF. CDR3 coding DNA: TGCAGTGGCCGGGGTGGCAGGGACTCCTACGAGCAGTGCTTC.

CDR3 bases: TGTGCCAGCAGTCATTTATGGGGGGAGGGCCGGGCCGGGGAGCTGTTTTTT. Translating gives CASSHLWGEGRAGELFF. The rearrangement links TRBV12-3 or TRBV12-4 to TRBJ2-2, with 7 bases identical to TRBD2. V shed 5 bases, J shed 6 bases, and the junction held 15 bases outside the gene matches. The CDR3 length is 17 residues.

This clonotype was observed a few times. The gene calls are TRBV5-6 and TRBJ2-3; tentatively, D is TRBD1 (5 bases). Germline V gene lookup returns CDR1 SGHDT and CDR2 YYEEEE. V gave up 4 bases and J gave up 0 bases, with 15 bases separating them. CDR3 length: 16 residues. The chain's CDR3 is CASSGAAGSSTDTQYF. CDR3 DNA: TGTGCCAGCAGCGGGGCCGCAGGTTCTAGCACAGATACGCAGTATTTT.

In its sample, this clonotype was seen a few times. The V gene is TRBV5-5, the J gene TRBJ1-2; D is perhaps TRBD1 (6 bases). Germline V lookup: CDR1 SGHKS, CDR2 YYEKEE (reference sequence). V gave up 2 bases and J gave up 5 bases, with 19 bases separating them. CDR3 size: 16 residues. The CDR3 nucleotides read TGTGCCAGCAGCTTTAGACTAACAGGGAACAGTTATGGCTACACCTTC. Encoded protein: CASSFRLTGNSYGYTF.